This TCR beta chain comes out of a study of blood T cell repertoires in COVID-19. Method: immunoSEQ multiplex PCR; TCRdb's copy keeps in-frame clones and lacks some. Of roughly 120,000 clones listed, around three quarters are singletons. The CDR3 covers 13 residues. The ends were cut back, 5 bases at V and 10 bases at J, with 15 bases in the middle. The V gene's germline CDR1 is MNHEY and CDR2 SVGAGI. The TCR sequence derives from a human donor in a cohort sampled during active or convalescent COVID-19. Sequences were obtained from peripheral blood. This rearrangement joins TRBV6-5 to TRBJ2-1, with TRBD2 as a possible D gene (5 bases). The CDR3 nucleotides read TGTGCCAGCAGTACCGTCGCGGGCCCCGAGCAGTTCTTC. It is translated as CASSTVAGPEQFF.